This T cell receptor (beta chain) is drawn from a study of OX40 agonist ivuxolimab in advanced cancers. On the study more broadly: Head and neck, renal cell, melanoma or hepatocellular carcinoma were the cancers that dose-escalation patients had. Partial responses were achieved by three patients, of whom one had hepatocellular carcinoma and two had cutaneous melanoma. Broader study findings: Relative to CD4+, CD8+ T cells held more expanded clones on average.

The assay was immunoSEQ multiplex PCR, and TCRdb's table has in-frame clones only and misses some. Among around 48,000 clones listed, approximately 77% were seen once. The study sampled blood at baseline, cycle 4 day 1, and cycle 7 day 1. Comment on this clone: What it recognizes is unknown.

The V gene lost 7 bases and the J gene lost 1 base, with 10 bases spanning the gap. Per the germline V gene, CDR1 is MNHNS and CDR2 is SASEGT. The CDR3 contains 13 residues. The TCR comes from an adult with an advanced solid tumor such as melanoma, head and neck, liver or kidney cancer. This material consisted of CD4+ or CD8+ T cells sorted from blood, taken in a trial of the OX40 agonist ivuxolimab. The J gene is TRBJ1-1, the V gene TRBV6-1, with a possible D match to TRBD1 (6 bases). The CDR3 here is CASTTQGNTEAFF. The CDR3 DNA reads TGTGCCAGCACCACACAGGGGAACACTGAAGCTTTCTTT.